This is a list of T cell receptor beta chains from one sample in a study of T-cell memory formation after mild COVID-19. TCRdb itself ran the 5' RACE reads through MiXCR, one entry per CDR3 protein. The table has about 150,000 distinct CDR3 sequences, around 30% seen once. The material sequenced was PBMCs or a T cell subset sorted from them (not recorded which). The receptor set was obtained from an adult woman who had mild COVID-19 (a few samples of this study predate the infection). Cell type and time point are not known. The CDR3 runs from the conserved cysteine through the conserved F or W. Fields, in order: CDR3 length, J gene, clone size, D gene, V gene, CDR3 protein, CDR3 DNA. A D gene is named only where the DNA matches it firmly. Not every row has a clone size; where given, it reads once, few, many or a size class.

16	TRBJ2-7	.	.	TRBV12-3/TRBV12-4	CASSHTAGAGRYEQYF	TGTGCCAGCAGTCACACCGCCGGGGCAGGACGATACGAGCAGTACTTC
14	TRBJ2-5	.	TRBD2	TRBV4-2	CASSQGDYPSTQYF	TGTGCCAGCAGCCAAGGGGACTACCCCAGCACCCAGTACTTC
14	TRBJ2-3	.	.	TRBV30	CAWSAGLPGDTQYF	TGTGCCTGGAGTGCGGGACTGCCCGGGGATACGCAGTATTTT
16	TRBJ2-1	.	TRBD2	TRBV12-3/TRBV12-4	CASSPLGLAGGGEQFF	TGTGCCAGCAGCCCCCTGGGACTAGCGGGGGGGGGTGAGCAGTTCTTC
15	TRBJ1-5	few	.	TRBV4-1	CASSHERDGYQPQHF	TGCGCCAGCAGCCATGAACGCGACGGATATCAGCCCCAGCATTTT
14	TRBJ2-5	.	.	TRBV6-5	CASAGSGFQETQYF	TGTGCCAGCGCGGGATCGGGGTTCCAAGAGACCCAGTACTTC
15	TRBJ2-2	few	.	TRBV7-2	CASSLTRQPTGELFF	TGTGCCAGCAGCTTAACCCGACAGCCTACCGGGGAGCTGTTTTTT
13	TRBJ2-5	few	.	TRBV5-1	CASSSTGGETQYF	TGCGCCAGCAGCTCCACAGGAGGAGAGACCCAGTACTTC
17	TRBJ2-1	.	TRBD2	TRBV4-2	CASSQGIGTSRYNEQFF	TGTGCCAGCAGCCAAGGAATTGGGACTAGCAGATACAATGAGCAGTTCTTC
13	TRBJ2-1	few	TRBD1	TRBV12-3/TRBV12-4	CASSPQGQGEQFF	TGTGCCAGCAGTCCGCAGGGACAGGGGGAGCAGTTCTTC
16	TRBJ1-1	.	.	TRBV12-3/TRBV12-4	CASSFLYRNEHAEAFF	TGTGCCAGCAGTTTCCTTTATCGAAATGAACACGCTGAAGCTTTCTTT
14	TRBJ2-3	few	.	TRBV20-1	CSASSSASTDTQYF	TGCAGTGCCTCCAGCTCTGCTAGCACAGATACGCAGTATTTT
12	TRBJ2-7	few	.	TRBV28	CASAQVLNEQYF	TGTGCCAGCGCTCAGGTCCTCAACGAGCAGTACTTC
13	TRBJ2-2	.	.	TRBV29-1	CSVGPAQTGELFF	TGCAGCGTTGGGCCAGCCCAAACCGGGGAGCTGTTTTTT
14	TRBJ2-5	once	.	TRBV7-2	CASSLVPAQETQYF	TGTGCCAGCAGCTTAGTCCCAGCACAAGAGACCCAGTACTTC
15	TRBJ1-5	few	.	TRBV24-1	CATSDSREGGQPQHF	TGTGCCACCAGTGACTCCCGGGAGGGAGGACAGCCCCAGCATTTT
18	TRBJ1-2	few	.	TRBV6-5	CASSPRGAGWGSAYGYTF	TGTGCCAGCAGTCCCAGGGGAGCAGGGTGGGGTTCGGCCTATGGCTACACCTTC
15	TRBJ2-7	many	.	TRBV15	CATSPPLAVSYEQYF	TGTGCCACCAGCCCGCCATTAGCAGTATCCTACGAGCAGTACTTC
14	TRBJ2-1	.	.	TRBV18	CASSPDRKYNEQFF	TGTGCCAGCTCACCAGACAGGAAGTACAATGAGCAGTTCTTC
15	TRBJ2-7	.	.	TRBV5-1	CASRTTGPTVGEQYF	TGCGCCAGCAGGACCACCGGGCCAACAGTGGGCGAGCAGTACTTC
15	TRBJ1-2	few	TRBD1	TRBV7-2	CASSPWDSDNYGYTF	TGTGCCAGCAGCCCGTGGGACAGCGATAACTATGGCTACACCTTC
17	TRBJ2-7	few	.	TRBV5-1	CASSLRQWGAPPYEQYF	TGCGCCAGCAGCTTGCGACAGTGGGGGGCCCCACCCTACGAGCAGTACTTC
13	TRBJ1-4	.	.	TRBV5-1	CASTWQGSEKLFF	TGCGCCAGCACCTGGCAGGGAAGTGAAAAACTGTTTTTT
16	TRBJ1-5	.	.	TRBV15	CATSRDFGNRHQPQHF	TGTGCCACCAGCAGAGATTTTGGGAATAGGCATCAGCCCCAGCATTTT
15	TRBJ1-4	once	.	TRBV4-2	CASSQGSVTNEKLFF	TGTGCCAGCAGCCAAGGGTCCGTCACTAATGAAAAACTGTTTTTT
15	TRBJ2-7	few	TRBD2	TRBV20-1	CSAPREASGSYEQYF	TGCAGTGCTCCCCGAGAGGCTAGCGGGAGCTACGAGCAGTACTTC
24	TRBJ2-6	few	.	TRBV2	CASSGSRSRLASPGPLSGANVLTF	TGTGCCAGCAGTGGGTCCAGGTCCCGCCTTGCCAGTCCGGGGCCTTTATCTGGGGCCAACGTCCTGACTTTC
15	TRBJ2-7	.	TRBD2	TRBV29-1	CSVEGASGRLGEQYF	TGCAGCGTTGAAGGGGCTAGCGGGAGATTGGGGGAGCAGTACTTC
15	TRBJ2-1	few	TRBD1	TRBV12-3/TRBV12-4	CASTDGGTGWGEQFF	TGTGCCAGCACCGATGGTGGGACAGGGTGGGGTGAGCAGTTCTTC
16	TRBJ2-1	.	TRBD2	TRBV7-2	CASSLTAGVSYNEQFF	TGTGCCAGCAGCTTAACAGCGGGAGTGAGCTACAATGAGCAGTTCTTC
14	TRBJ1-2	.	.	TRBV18	CASSPPGSGYGYTF	TGTGCCAGCTCACCACCAGGGAGCGGGTATGGCTACACCTTC
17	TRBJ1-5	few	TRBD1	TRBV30	CAWSTGTGSLRGQPQHF	TGTGCCTGGAGTACCGGGACAGGTAGTCTGAGGGGTCAGCCCCAGCATTTT
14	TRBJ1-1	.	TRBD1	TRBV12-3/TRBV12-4	CASTPTGAYTEAFF	TGTGCCAGCACCCCGACAGGGGCTTACACTGAAGCTTTCTTT
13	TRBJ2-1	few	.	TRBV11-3	CASSLVRYNEQFF	TGTGCCAGCAGCCTAGTCCGCTACAATGAGCAGTTCTTC
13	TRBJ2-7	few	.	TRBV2	CASTSARDYEQYF	TGTGCCAGCACCTCCGCCAGGGACTACGAGCAGTACTTC
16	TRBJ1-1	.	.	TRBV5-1	CASSSGTLSWGTEAFF	TGCGCCAGCAGCTCCGGGACACTTAGTTGGGGCACTGAAGCTTTCTTT
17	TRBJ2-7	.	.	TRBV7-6	CASSLEGWGKDSYEQYF	TGTGCCAGCAGCTTAGAAGGCTGGGGCAAGGACTCCTACGAGCAGTACTTC
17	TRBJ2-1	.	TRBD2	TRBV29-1	CSVGISTSGVSYNEQFF	TGCAGCGTTGGGATCTCGACTAGCGGGGTATCCTACAATGAGCAGTTCTTC
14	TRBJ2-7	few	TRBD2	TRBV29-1	CSVERAGGLYEQYF	TGCAGCGTTGAAAGGGCGGGAGGACTCTACGAGCAGTACTTC
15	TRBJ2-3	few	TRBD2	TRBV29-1	CSVGLAGPYTDTQYF	TGCAGCGTTGGCCTAGCGGGACCCTACACAGATACGCAGTATTTT
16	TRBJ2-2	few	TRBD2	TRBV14	CASSLRTSQNTGELFF	TGTGCCAGCAGCCTTCGGACTAGCCAGAACACCGGGGAGCTGTTTTTT
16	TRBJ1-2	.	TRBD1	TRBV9	CASSVGRQGIGYGYTF	TGTGCCAGCAGCGTAGGACGACAGGGGATCGGGTATGGCTACACCTTC